Listed below are T cell receptor beta chains from one sample, sequenced in a study of cytomegalovirus exposure and HLA in healthy donors. The data were produced by immunoSEQ multiplex PCR, yet TCRdb's version contains in-frame clones alone and is incomplete. The data show approximately 280,000 clones, roughly 89% seen once. Sequenced material: PBMCs. The receptors were gathered from a woman aged 18 to 35 in good health and CMV-seronegative. Each CDR3 is given with its conserved first and last residue. A D gene is named only where the DNA matches it firmly. Some rows have no size entry. The others give once, few or many, or a class for an expanded clone.

abundance: NA
j_gene: TRBJ2-5
d_gene: TRBD2
v_gene: TRBV13
CDR3aa: CASSHGGARETQYF
CDR3nt: TGTGCCAGCAGCCACGGGGGGGCCAGAGAGACCCAGTACTTC

abundance: NA
j_gene: TRBJ2-2
d_gene: TRBD1
v_gene: TRBV18
CDR3aa: CASSPAGTENTGELFF
CDR3nt: TGTGCCAGCTCACCGGCCGGGACAGAGAACACCGGGGAGCTGTTTTTT

abundance: NA
j_gene: TRBJ2-3
d_gene: NA
v_gene: TRBV10-2
CDR3aa: CASRGQSTDTQYF
CDR3nt: TGCGCCAGCAGAGGACAGAGCACAGATACGCAGTATTTT

abundance: NA
j_gene: TRBJ2-1
d_gene: NA
v_gene: TRBV7-6
CDR3aa: CASSLGPDPGSNEQFF
CDR3nt: TGTGCCAGCAGCTTAGGTCCCGACCCCGGGTCAAATGAGCAGTTCTTC

abundance: NA
j_gene: TRBJ1-1
d_gene: NA
v_gene: TRBV6-1
CDR3aa: CASSEIRGTEAFF
CDR3nt: TGTGCCAGCAGTGAAATTCGGGGGACTGAAGCTTTCTTT

abundance: NA
j_gene: TRBJ2-3
d_gene: TRBD1
v_gene: TRBV6-1
CDR3aa: CASSDLNPGQNTDTQYF
CDR3nt: TGTGCCAGCAGTGACCTGAACCCGGGACAGAACACAGATACGCAGTATTTT

abundance: NA
j_gene: TRBJ2-1
d_gene: TRBD1
v_gene: TRBV9
CDR3aa: CASSVLERTGAIGEQFF
CDR3nt: TGTGCCAGCAGCGTACTAGAACGGACAGGGGCGATTGGTGAGCAGTTCTTC

abundance: NA
j_gene: TRBJ1-6
d_gene: NA
v_gene: TRBV11-2
CDR3aa: CASSPPSRFYNSPLHF
CDR3nt: TGTGCCAGCAGCCCGCCTAGCAGGTTCTATAATTCACCCCTCCACTTT

abundance: NA
j_gene: TRBJ2-2
d_gene: NA
v_gene: TRBV28
CDR3aa: CASSLRDTGELFF
CDR3nt: TGTGCCAGCAGTTTGCGGGACACCGGGGAGCTGTTTTTT

abundance: NA
j_gene: TRBJ1-3
d_gene: NA
v_gene: TRBV30
CDR3aa: CAWTTGFGNTIYF
CDR3nt: TGTGCCTGGACTACAGGTTTCGGAAACACCATATATTTT

abundance: NA
j_gene: TRBJ1-6
d_gene: TRBD1
v_gene: TRBV5-6
CDR3aa: CASNTGVSYNSPLHF
CDR3nt: TGTGCCAGCAACACAGGGGTCTCCTATAATTCACCCCTCCACTTT

abundance: NA
j_gene: TRBJ1-5
d_gene: TRBD1
v_gene: TRBV18
CDR3aa: CASSPQQGAGQPQHF
CDR3nt: TGTGCCAGCTCACCACAACAGGGGGCTGGTCAGCCCCAGCATTTT

abundance: NA
j_gene: TRBJ2-7
d_gene: TRBD1
v_gene: TRBV9
CDR3aa: CASSSRTGSYEQYF
CDR3nt: TGTGCCAGCAGCTCCCGGACAGGTTCCTACGAGCAGTACTTC

abundance: NA
j_gene: TRBJ1-2
d_gene: NA
v_gene: TRBV30
CDR3aa: CAWDLTTGSYGYTF
CDR3nt: TGTGCCTGGGATCTAACGACGGGGAGCTATGGCTACACCTTC

abundance: NA
j_gene: TRBJ2-5
d_gene: TRBD2
v_gene: TRBV27
CDR3aa: CASSSRTSRETQYF
CDR3nt: TGTGCCAGCAGTTCAAGGACTAGCAGGGAGACCCAGTACTTC

abundance: NA
j_gene: TRBJ2-1
d_gene: TRBD1
v_gene: TRBV10-1
CDR3aa: CASSATGFGNNEQFF
CDR3nt: TGCGCCAGCAGTGCGACAGGGTTCGGTAACAATGAGCAGTTCTTC

abundance: NA
j_gene: TRBJ2-5
d_gene: TRBD2
v_gene: TRBV5-1
CDR3aa: CASRTGLAGGQETQYF
CDR3nt: TGCGCCAGCAGAACGGGACTAGCGGGGGGCCAAGAGACCCAGTACTTC

abundance: once
j_gene: TRBJ1-2
d_gene: TRBD1
v_gene: TRBV2
CDR3aa: CASSTSQGARIGYGYTF
CDR3nt: TGTGCCAGCAGTACCAGTCAGGGGGCAAGGATCGGCTATGGCTACACCTTC

abundance: NA
j_gene: TRBJ2-2
d_gene: NA
v_gene: TRBV5-1
CDR3aa: CASSFLTRNTGELFF
CDR3nt: TGCGCCAGCAGCTTCCTTACCAGGAACACCGGGGAGCTGTTTTTT

abundance: NA
j_gene: TRBJ2-1
d_gene: NA
v_gene: TRBV4-1
CDR3aa: CASSSPGLGYNEQFF
CDR3nt: TGCGCCAGCAGCTCCCCGGGACTGGGCTACAATGAGCAGTTCTTC

abundance: NA
j_gene: TRBJ2-5
d_gene: NA
v_gene: TRBV4-1
CDR3aa: CASSQGISSTQYF
CDR3nt: TGCGCCAGCAGCCAAGGCATTAGCTCAACCCAGTACTTC

abundance: NA
j_gene: TRBJ1-2
d_gene: NA
v_gene: TRBV5-8
CDR3aa: CASSRDFSNYGYTF
CDR3nt: TGTGCCAGCAGTCGGGACTTCTCTAACTATGGCTACACCTTC

abundance: NA
j_gene: TRBJ2-2
d_gene: NA
v_gene: TRBV6-5
CDR3aa: CASSYGLDANTGELFF
CDR3nt: TGTGCCAGCAGTTACGGACTGGACGCGAACACCGGGGAGCTGTTTTTT

abundance: once
j_gene: TRBJ2-1
d_gene: TRBD2
v_gene: TRBV5-1
CDR3aa: CASAPSGGSYNEQFF
CDR3nt: TGCGCCAGCGCCCCTAGCGGGGGTTCCTACAATGAGCAGTTCTTC

abundance: NA
j_gene: TRBJ2-7
d_gene: TRBD1
v_gene: TRBV7-9
CDR3aa: CASSVPGQGSYEQYF
CDR3nt: TGTGCCAGCAGCGTACCGGGACAGGGTTCCTACGAGCAGTACTTC

abundance: NA
j_gene: TRBJ1-2
d_gene: NA
v_gene: TRBV6-5
CDR3aa: CASSYARTANYGYTF
CDR3nt: TGTGCCAGCAGTTACGCGCGGACAGCTAACTATGGCTACACCTTC

abundance: NA
j_gene: TRBJ2-6
d_gene: NA
v_gene: TRBV19
CDR3aa: CASSILPSGANVLTF
CDR3nt: TGTGCCAGTAGTATACTCCCTTCTGGGGCCAACGTCCTGACTTTC

abundance: NA
j_gene: TRBJ1-1
d_gene: NA
v_gene: TRBV5-6
CDR3aa: CASSYGTLNLNTEAFF
CDR3nt: TGTGCCAGCAGCTACGGGACACTAAACTTGAACACTGAAGCTTTCTTT

abundance: NA
j_gene: TRBJ1-3
d_gene: NA
v_gene: TRBV2
CDR3aa: CASSSQGLPGNTIYF
CDR3nt: TGTGCCAGCAGTAGTCAGGGACTGCCTGGAAACACCATATATTTT

abundance: NA
j_gene: TRBJ2-7
d_gene: NA
v_gene: TRBV7-9
CDR3aa: CSSSLGPGSSYEQYF
CDR3nt: TGTTCCAGCAGCTTAGGCCCCGGGTCCTCCTACGAGCAGTACTTC

abundance: NA
j_gene: TRBJ2-5
d_gene: NA
v_gene: TRBV19
CDR3aa: CASSVTHSGETQYF
CDR3nt: TGTGCCAGTAGTGTGACCCACAGCGGGGAGACCCAGTACTTC

abundance: NA
j_gene: TRBJ1-1
d_gene: NA
v_gene: TRBV5-6
CDR3aa: CASSHWANTEAFF
CDR3nt: TGTGCCAGCAGCCATTGGGCGAACACTGAAGCTTTCTTT

abundance: NA
j_gene: TRBJ2-3
d_gene: TRBD1
v_gene: TRBV7-9
CDR3aa: CSSSLGDRVVSDTQYF
CDR3nt: TGTTCCAGCAGCTTGGGGGACAGGGTAGTGTCAGATACGCAGTATTTT

abundance: NA
j_gene: TRBJ2-5
d_gene: NA
v_gene: TRBV6-5
CDR3aa: CASTQAGPETQYF
CDR3nt: TGTGCCAGCACCCAGGCGGGCCCAGAGACCCAGTACTTC

abundance: NA
j_gene: TRBJ1-2
d_gene: TRBD1
v_gene: TRBV19
CDR3aa: CASSPRQGGSYGYTF
CDR3nt: TGTGCCAGTAGTCCCAGACAGGGTGGAAGCTATGGCTACACCTTC

abundance: NA
j_gene: TRBJ1-1
d_gene: NA
v_gene: TRBV5-4
CDR3aa: CASSPPQGRTTEAFF
CDR3nt: TGTGCCAGCAGCCCCCCACAGGGTAGGACCACTGAAGCTTTCTTT

abundance: NA
j_gene: TRBJ2-5
d_gene: NA
v_gene: TRBV10-3
CDR3aa: CAISAYQETQYF
CDR3nt: TGTGCCATCAGCGCGTACCAAGAGACCCAGTACTTC

abundance: NA
j_gene: TRBJ2-7
d_gene: TRBD1
v_gene: TRBV6-1
CDR3aa: CASSAIETGFVLYEQYF
CDR3nt: TGTGCCAGCAGTGCGATAGAGACAGGGTTTGTCTTGTACGAGCAGTACTTC

abundance: NA
j_gene: TRBJ1-5
d_gene: TRBD1
v_gene: TRBV18
CDR3aa: CASSSMDRGLNQPQHF
CDR3nt: TGTGCCAGCTCCTCTATGGACAGGGGGCTTAATCAGCCCCAGCATTTT

abundance: NA
j_gene: TRBJ2-7
d_gene: TRBD2
v_gene: TRBV18
CDR3aa: CASADSGGVREQYF
CDR3nt: TGTGCCAGCGCCGATAGCGGGGGTGTTCGCGAGCAGTACTTC

abundance: NA
j_gene: TRBJ2-7
d_gene: NA
v_gene: TRBV27
CDR3aa: CASTPSISYSYEQYF
CDR3nt: TGTGCCAGCACCCCATCTATCTCTTACTCCTACGAGCAGTACTTC

abundance: NA
j_gene: TRBJ2-5
d_gene: NA
v_gene: TRBV5-1
CDR3aa: CASSLENSLETQYF
CDR3nt: TGCGCCAGCAGCTTGGAGAACAGCCTAGAGACCCAGTACTTC

abundance: NA
j_gene: TRBJ2-3
d_gene: NA
v_gene: TRBV7-9
CDR3aa: CASSLLASGPTDTQYF
CDR3nt: TGTGCCAGCAGCTTACTAGCAAGCGGACCCACAGATACGCAGTATTTT

abundance: NA
j_gene: TRBJ2-7
d_gene: NA
v_gene: TRBV10-3
CDR3aa: CAISDQGFSYEQYF
CDR3nt: TGTGCCATCAGTGATCAGGGGTTCTCCTACGAGCAGTACTTC

abundance: once
j_gene: TRBJ1-5
d_gene: NA
v_gene: TRBV2
CDR3aa: CASSEEPVEGQPQHF
CDR3nt: TGTGCCAGCAGTGAGGAGCCGGTCGAAGGTCAGCCCCAGCATTTT

abundance: NA
j_gene: TRBJ2-7
d_gene: TRBD2
v_gene: TRBV6-5
CDR3aa: CASSYSTSGVYEQYF
CDR3nt: TGTGCCAGCAGTTACTCGACTAGCGGGGTGTACGAGCAGTACTTC

abundance: once
j_gene: TRBJ1-3
d_gene: NA
v_gene: TRBV5-1
CDR3aa: CASSLAGAGNTIYF
CDR3nt: TGCGCCAGCAGCTTGGCAGGGGCTGGAAACACCATATATTTT

abundance: once
j_gene: TRBJ2-1
d_gene: TRBD2
v_gene: TRBV9
CDR3aa: CASSVAPGGGAERNEQFF
CDR3nt: TGTGCCAGCAGCGTAGCCCCTGGCGGGGGGGCCGAGAGGAATGAGCAGTTCTTC

abundance: NA
j_gene: TRBJ1-2
d_gene: TRBD1
v_gene: TRBV9
CDR3aa: CASSPRTGIVDGYTF
CDR3nt: TGTGCCAGCAGCCCACGGACAGGGATAGTGGATGGCTACACCTTC

abundance: NA
j_gene: TRBJ2-3
d_gene: TRBD2
v_gene: TRBV7-3
CDR3aa: CASSAAGGPVYF
CDR3nt: TGTGCCAGCAGCGCCGCGGGGGGGCCTGTGTATTTT